Below, 7 T cell receptor beta chains from the same sample are listed, as sequenced in a study of blood T cell repertoires in COVID-19. The protocol was immunoSEQ multiplex PCR, while the TCRdb copy is restricted to in-frame clones and leaves out a portion. The table includes some 91,000 clones, around four fifths detected once. The sample comprised peripheral blood. The receptors originated from a human donor in a cohort sampled during active COVID-19.

The chain recombines TRBV2 with TRBJ1-6; D unresolved. The CDR3 length is 14 residues. V lost 4 bases and J lost 10, with 14 bases in between. The germline gives CDR1 SNHLY, CDR2 FYNNEI. The DNA for the CDR3 is TGTGCCAGCAGTGTCACCCAGAGGGAATCACCCCTCCACTTT. Protein sequence: CASSVTQRESPLHF.

This clone was counted a single time. In DNA, the CDR3 is TGTGCCAGCAGTTCCCACCCGGGACAGGGTATTTCACCCCTCCACTTT. This encodes CASSSHPGQGISPLHF. The V gene is TRBV28, the J gene TRBJ1-6; 9 bases line up with TRBD1. The trim removed 4 bases at V and 9 bases at J, leaving 10 bases unmatched. This CDR3 is 16 amino acids long. In germline, CDR1 is MDHEN, CDR2 SYDVKM.

This rearrangement joins TRBV7-9 to TRBJ2-1; TRBD2 agrees at 9 bases. The CDR3 totals 17 residues. Trimming cost V 0 bases and J 15 bases; bases outside gene matches: 18. Germline V gene lookup returns CDR1 SEHNR and CDR2 FQNEAQ (reference sequence). This chain's CDR3 is CASSLAGSASGNREGFF. The CDR3 nucleotides read TGTGCCAGCAGCTTAGCAGGGTCAGCTAGCGGGAACCGGGAGGGGTTCTTC.

This clone was found once. This sequence joins TRBV11-2 and TRBJ2-3, with a tentative D call TRBD1 (5 bases). The CDR3 covers 16 residues. Per germline, CDR1 SGHAT and CDR2 FQNNGV. With 1 base removed from V and 2 bases from J, the gap between germline ends came to 13 bases. The CDR3: CASSLVGAPATDTQYF. CDR3 coding DNA: TGTGCCAGCAGCTTAGTTGGGGCCCCGGCCACAGATACGCAGTATTTT.

The V and J genes are TRBV18 and TRBJ1-2; D possibly corresponds to TRBD1 (6 bases). CDR3 length: 15 residues. Trimming pared 2 bases from V and 4 bases from J, leaving 14 bases between. The V gene's germline CDR1 is KGHSH and CDR2 LQKENI. The CDR3 loop is CASSPTLDSLYGYTF. The CDR3 region has the DNA TGTGCCAGCTCACCAACTTTGGACAGCCTCTATGGCTACACCTTC.

The gene calls are TRBV20-1 and TRBJ1-2; D is undetermined. CDR1 is DFQATT, CDR2 SNEGSKA, per germline (reference sequence). The CDR3 is 12 amino acids. Trimming took 3 bases from V and 6 from J, leaving 11 bases between them. As DNA, the CDR3 is TGCAGTGCTAGTTGGCACCGGGATGGCTACACCTTC. Protein: CSASWHRDGYTF.

The chain is built from TRBV27 and TRBJ2-7; D possibly corresponds to TRBD1 (6 bases). Trimming removed 6 bases at V and 4 bases at J, with 22 bases between. The length of the CDR3 is 16 residues. Germline assignment: CDR1 MNHEY and CDR2 SMNVEV (reference sequence). The CDR3 loop is CASSINIRGPGYEQYF. The CDR3 nucleotides are TGTGCCAGCAGCATTAATATCAGGGGTCCGGGATACGAGCAGTACTTC.